This paragraph covers one TCR beta chain sequence. Its antigen is still unknown. Every donor contributed 8 to 10 milliliters of peripheral blood by blood draw. Total RNA was extracted at no less than 6 micrograms per sample. A second PCR, run for about 6 to 11 cycles, used a sample-barcoded 5' primer plus a J-beta primer mix. TCRdb itself ran the 5' RACE reads through MiXCR, one entry per CDR3 protein. Here the sample spans 700,000 or so distinct CDR3 sequences, 40% to 45% being singletons. The data derive from a study of blood T cells in healthy people across ages. In the study overall: There was about one barcoded beta molecule captured by template switching per two T cells.

Study-level results: Unsorted PBMC input precluded a conclusive naive versus antigen-experienced comparison.

The sequencing sample was made of blood. The sequence was obtained from an older man in good health.

The CDR3 DNA sequence: TGCGCCAGCAGTTCACAGGGCCGCCTAACAGATACGCAGTATTTT. It translates to CASSSQGRLTDTQYF. V and J are TRBV5-1 and TRBJ2-3, with D maybe TRBD1 (6 bases). Germline V gene data show CDR1 as SGHRS and CDR2 as YFSETQ. The CDR3 covers 15 residues. The V and J ends lost 5 bases and 3 bases respectively, with 16 bases between them.